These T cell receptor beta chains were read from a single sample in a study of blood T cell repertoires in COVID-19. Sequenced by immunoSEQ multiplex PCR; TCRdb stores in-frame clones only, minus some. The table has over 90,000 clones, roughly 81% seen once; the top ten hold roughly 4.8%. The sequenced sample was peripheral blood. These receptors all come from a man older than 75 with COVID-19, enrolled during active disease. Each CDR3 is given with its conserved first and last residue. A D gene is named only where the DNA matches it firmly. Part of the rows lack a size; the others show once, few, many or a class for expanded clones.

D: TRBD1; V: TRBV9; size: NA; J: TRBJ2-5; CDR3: CASSVGGQGAAGYQETQYF; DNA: TGTGCCAGCAGCGTAGGGGGACAGGGGGCAGCGGGGTACCAAGAGACCCAGTACTTC
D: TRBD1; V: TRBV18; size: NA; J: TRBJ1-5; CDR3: CASSSGQGHQPQHF; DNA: TGTGCCAGCTCGTCGGGACAGGGGCATCAGCCCCAGCATTTT
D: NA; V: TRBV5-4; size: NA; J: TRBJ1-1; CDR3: CASRTRGMNTEAFF; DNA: TGTGCCAGCAGAACCAGGGGCATGAACACTGAAGCTTTCTTT
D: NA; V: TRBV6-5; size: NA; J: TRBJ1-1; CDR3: CASSAQERTEAFF; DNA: TGTGCCAGCAGCGCACAGGAGAGGACTGAAGCTTTCTTT
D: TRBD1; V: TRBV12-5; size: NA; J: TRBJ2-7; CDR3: CASGRDRGYEQYF; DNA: TGTGCTAGTGGCCGGGACAGGGGTTACGAGCAGTACTTC
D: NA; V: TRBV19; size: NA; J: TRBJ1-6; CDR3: CASSGRGNSPLHF; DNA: TGTGCCAGTTCCGGCAGGGGAAATTCACCCCTCCACTTT
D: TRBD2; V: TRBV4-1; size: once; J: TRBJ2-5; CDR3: CASSQAGLAVQTQYF; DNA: TGCGCCAGCAGCCAAGCCGGCCTAGCGGTGCAGACCCAGTACTTC
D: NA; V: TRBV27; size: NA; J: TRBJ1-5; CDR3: CASSLGWRGMGNQPQHF; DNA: TGTGCCAGCAGTTTAGGTTGGAGGGGAATGGGAAATCAGCCCCAGCATTTT
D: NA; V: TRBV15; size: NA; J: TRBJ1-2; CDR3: CATSRAGIWGANYGYTF; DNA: TGTGCCACCAGCAGAGCGGGCATCTGGGGAGCTAACTATGGCTACACCTTC
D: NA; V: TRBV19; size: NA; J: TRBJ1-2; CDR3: CASSPGGQSNGYTF; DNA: TGTGCCAGTAGTCCCGGAGGGCAATCCAATGGCTACACCTTC
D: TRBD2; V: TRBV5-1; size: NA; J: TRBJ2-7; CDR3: CASGTLPGGNYEQYF; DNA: TGCGCCAGCGGGACCTTACCGGGGGGAAACTACGAGCAGTACTTC
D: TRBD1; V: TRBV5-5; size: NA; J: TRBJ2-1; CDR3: CASSDTGGNYNEQFF; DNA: TGTGCCAGCAGCGACACAGGGGGCAACTACAATGAGCAGTTCTTC
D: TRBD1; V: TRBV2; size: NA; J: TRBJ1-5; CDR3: CASGDRVEPQHF; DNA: TGTGCCAGCGGCGACAGGGTTGAGCCCCAGCATTTT
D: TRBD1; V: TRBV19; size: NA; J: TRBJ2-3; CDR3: CASSILTGVSTDTQYF; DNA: TGTGCCAGTAGTATTCTGACAGGGGTTAGCACAGATACGCAGTATTTT
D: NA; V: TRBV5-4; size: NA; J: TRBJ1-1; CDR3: CASRSKNTEAFF; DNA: TGTGCCAGCAGATCCAAGAACACTGAAGCTTTCTTT
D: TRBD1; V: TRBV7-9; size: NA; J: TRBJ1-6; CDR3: CASSTGTGGSSPLHF; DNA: TGTGCCAGCAGCACCGGGACAGGGGGCAGTTCACCCCTCCACTTT
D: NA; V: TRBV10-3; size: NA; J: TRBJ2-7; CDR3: CAIESGYEQYF; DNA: TGTGCCATCGAGTCAGGTTACGAGCAGTACTTC
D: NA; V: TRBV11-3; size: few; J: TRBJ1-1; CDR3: CASSWGQNTEAFF; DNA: TGTGCCAGCAGCTGGGGACAGAACACTGAAGCTTTCTTT
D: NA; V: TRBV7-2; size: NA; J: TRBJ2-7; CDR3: CASSPRGSTYEQYF; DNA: TGTGCCAGCAGCCCAAGGGGCAGCACCTACGAGCAGTACTTC
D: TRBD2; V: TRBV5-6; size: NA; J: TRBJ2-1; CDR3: CASSPWTSGYNEQFF; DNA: TGTGCCAGCAGCCCTTGGACTAGCGGCTACAATGAGCAGTTCTTC
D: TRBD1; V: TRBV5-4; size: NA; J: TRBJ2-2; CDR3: CASTFRDSNTGELFF; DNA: TGTGCCAGCACCTTTCGGGACAGTAACACCGGGGAGCTGTTTTTT
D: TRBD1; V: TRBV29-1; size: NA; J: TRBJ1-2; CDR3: CSVERDRGNYGYTF; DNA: TGCAGCGTTGAGCGGGACAGGGGTAACTATGGCTACACCTTC
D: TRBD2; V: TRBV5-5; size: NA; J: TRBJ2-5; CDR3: CASSPFLAGETQYF; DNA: TGTGCCAGCAGCCCCTTTCTAGCGGGGGAGACCCAGTACTTC
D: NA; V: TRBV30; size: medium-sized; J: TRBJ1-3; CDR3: CAWSVGQGHDTIYF; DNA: TGTGCCTGGAGTGTTGGGCAGGGTCATGACACCATATATTTT